This entry lists 5 T cell receptor beta chains sequenced from one sample in a study of CD8 T cells in ankylosing spondylitis. General study findings and limits: The study identified a TCR beta motif of under ten highly homologous variants that appeared characteristic of ankylosing spondylitis blood.

Their specific antigens are unknown. Using its own MiXCR run on the 5' RACE reads, TCRdb lists one record per CDR3 protein. The sample has 700,000 to 850,000 distinct CDR3 sequences; 12% are singletons. Sequencing was carried out using blood, either unsorted or a sorted T cell fraction (not recorded which). Receptors were obtained from a male donor with ankylosing spondylitis.

This clonotype has only a few counts. The V and J genes are TRBV12-3 or TRBV12-4 and TRBJ1-3; D ambiguous. This CDR3 is built from 16 residues. Trimming took 0 bases from V and 2 from J, leaving 11 bases between them. Written as DNA, the CDR3 is TGTGCCAGCAGTTTAGCGCCGGAAGGAGCTGGAAACACCATATATTTT. It encodes CASSLAPEGAGNTIYF.

This clonotype was counted between two and nine times. CDR3 protein: CATRRELNTEAFF. The CDR3 nucleotides are TGTGCCACCAGGAGGGAGTTGAACACTGAAGCTTTCTTT. The V and J genes are TRBV15 and TRBJ1-1; no clear D. Trimming left V 6 bases short and J 0 bases short, with 8 bases between. The CDR3 runs 13 residues. CDR1 and CDR2 (germline): LNHNV, YYDKDF (reference sequence).

This clonotype was seen only a few times. The J gene is TRBJ1-1, the V gene TRBV20-1; D is perhaps TRBD1 (5 bases). Germline CDR1 reads DFQATT; CDR2 reads SNEGSKA (reference sequence). The CDR3 has 14 residues. Trimming stripped 1 base from V and 4 bases from J, with 13 bases between. The chain's CDR3 is CSARAPRRGTEAFF. CDR3 nucleotides: TGCAGTGCTAGAGCCCCCCGTAGGGGCACTGAAGCTTTCTTT.

This clonotype occurred a few times. The gene calls are TRBV5-6 and TRBJ2-1; possible D gene TRBD2, 7 bases. The germline V gene has CDR1 SGHDT and CDR2 YYEEEE. Trimming took 0 bases from V and 4 from J, leaving 20 bases between them. This CDR3 is built from 18 residues. CDR3 sequence: CASSLAARGGDKYNEQFF. CDR3 in DNA: TGTGCCAGCAGCTTGGCGGCTAGAGGGGGGGACAAATACAATGAGCAGTTCTTC. Looking up the rest from reference TRBV5-6 and TRBJ2-1 gives the full variable domain: DAGVTQSPTHLIKTRGQQVTLRCSPKSGHDTVSWYQQALGQGPQFIFQYYEEEERQRGNFPDRFSGHQFPNYSSELNVNALLLGDSALYLCASSLAARGGDKYNEQFFGPGTRLTVL.

Many counts were recorded for this clonotype. V and J are TRBV29-1 and TRBJ2-1, with D perhaps matching TRBD2 (6 bases). The CDR3 sequence is 10 residues long. Germline values: CDR1 SQVTM, CDR2 ANQGSEA. The CDR3 reads CRAGGDEQFF. For the CDR3, the DNA is TGCAGAGCGGGTGGCGATGAGCAGTTCTTC.